This T cell receptor beta chain was identified during a study of T cells after yellow fever vaccination. TCRdb passed the 5' RACE reads through MiXCR, listing each CDR3 protein once. This table holds approximately 580,000 distinct CDR3 sequences, about 15% found once. This clonotype came up a few times. V was shortened by 5 bases and J by 0 bases, with 17 bases between the two germline ends. CDR1 SEHNR and CDR2 FQNEAQ come from the germline V gene (reference sequence). The CDR3 covers 16 residues. The chain employs TRBV7-9 and TRBJ2-7, with D perhaps TRBD1 (5 bases). This receptor was identified in a man between 18 and 35 years old who received the YFV17D yellow fever vaccine. Sample: PBMCs, taken about 5 days after the first yellow fever vaccination. CDR3 sequence: CASSPNSGSFSYEQYV. In nucleotides, the CDR3 is TGTGCCAGCAGCCCAAACTCAGGGTCCTTCTCCTACGAGCAGTACGTC.